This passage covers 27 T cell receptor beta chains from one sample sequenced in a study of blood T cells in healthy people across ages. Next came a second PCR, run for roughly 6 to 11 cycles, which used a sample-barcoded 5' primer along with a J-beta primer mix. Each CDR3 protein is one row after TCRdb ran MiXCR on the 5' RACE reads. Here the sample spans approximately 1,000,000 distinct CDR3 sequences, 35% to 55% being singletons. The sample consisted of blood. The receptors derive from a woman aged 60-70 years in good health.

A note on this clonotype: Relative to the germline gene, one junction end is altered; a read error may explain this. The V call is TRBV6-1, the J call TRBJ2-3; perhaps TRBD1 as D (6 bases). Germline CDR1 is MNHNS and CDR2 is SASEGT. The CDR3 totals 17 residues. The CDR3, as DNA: TGTGCCAGCAGCCGGGGAACAGGGATATATACACCAGATGCGCAGTATTTT. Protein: CASSRGTGIYTPDAQYF.

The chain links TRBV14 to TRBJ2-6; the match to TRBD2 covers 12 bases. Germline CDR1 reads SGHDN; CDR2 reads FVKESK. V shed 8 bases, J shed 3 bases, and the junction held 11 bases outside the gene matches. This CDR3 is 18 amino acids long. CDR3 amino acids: CASGLRLAGVFGANVLTF. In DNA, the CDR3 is TGTGCCAGCGGCCTTCGACTAGCGGGAGTCTTTGGGGCCAACGTCCTGACTTTC. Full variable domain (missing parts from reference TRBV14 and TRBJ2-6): EAGVTQFPSHSVIEKGQTVTLRCDPISGHDNLYWYRRVMGKEIKFLLHFVKESKQDESGMPNNRFLAERTGGTYSTLKVQPAELEDSGVYFCASGLRLAGVFGANVLTFGAGSRLTVL.

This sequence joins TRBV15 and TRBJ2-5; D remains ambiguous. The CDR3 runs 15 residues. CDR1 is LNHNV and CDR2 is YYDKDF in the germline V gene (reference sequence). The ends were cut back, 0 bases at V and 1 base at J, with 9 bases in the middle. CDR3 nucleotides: TGTGCCACCAGCAGAGATGTGTGGGGCCAAGAGACCCAGTACTTC. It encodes CATSRDVWGQETQYF.

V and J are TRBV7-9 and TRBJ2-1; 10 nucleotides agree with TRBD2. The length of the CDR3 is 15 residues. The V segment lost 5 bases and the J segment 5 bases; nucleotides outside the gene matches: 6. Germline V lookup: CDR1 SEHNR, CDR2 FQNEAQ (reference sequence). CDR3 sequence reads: CASSQGLANHNEQFF. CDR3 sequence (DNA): TGTGCCAGCAGCCAGGGACTAGCGAACCACAATGAGCAGTTCTTC.

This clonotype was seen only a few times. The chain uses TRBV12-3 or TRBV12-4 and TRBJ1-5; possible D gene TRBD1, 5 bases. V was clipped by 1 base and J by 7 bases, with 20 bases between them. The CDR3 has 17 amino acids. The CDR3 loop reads CASSLELGEGSRQPQHF. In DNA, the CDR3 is TGTGCCAGCAGTTTAGAGTTGGGGGAAGGGAGCCGCCAGCCCCAGCATTTT.

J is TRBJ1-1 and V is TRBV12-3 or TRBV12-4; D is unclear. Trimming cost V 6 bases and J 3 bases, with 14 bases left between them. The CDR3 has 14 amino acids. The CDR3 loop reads CASSLRSGYTEAFF. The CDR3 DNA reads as TGTGCCAGCAGCCTGAGGTCGGGGTACACTGAAGCTTTCTTT.

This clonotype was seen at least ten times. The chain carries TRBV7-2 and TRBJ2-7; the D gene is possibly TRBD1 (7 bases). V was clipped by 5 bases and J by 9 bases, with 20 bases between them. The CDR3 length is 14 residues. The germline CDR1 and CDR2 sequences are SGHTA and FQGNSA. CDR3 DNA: TGTGCCAGCAGCCAGGGGGACTCCTCCTCTAGGCAGTACTTC. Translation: CASSQGDSSSRQYF.

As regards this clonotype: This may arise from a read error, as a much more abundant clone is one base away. This chain's CDR3 is CASSSLAGAADAQYF. DNA of the CDR3: TGTGCCAGCAGCTCGCTAGCGGGAGCGGCAGATGCGCAGTATTTT. The chain links TRBV7-2 to TRBJ2-3; TRBD2 matches 10 bases. This CDR3 is built from 15 residues. Germline-derived CDR1 and CDR2 are SGHTA and FQGNSA.

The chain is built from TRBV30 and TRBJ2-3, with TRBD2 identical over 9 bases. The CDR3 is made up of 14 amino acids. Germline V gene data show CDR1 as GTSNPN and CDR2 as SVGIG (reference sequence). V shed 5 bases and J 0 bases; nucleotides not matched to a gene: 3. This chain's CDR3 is CAWHLAGSTDTQYF. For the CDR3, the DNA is TGTGCCTGGCACCTAGCGGGGAGCACAGATACGCAGTATTTT.

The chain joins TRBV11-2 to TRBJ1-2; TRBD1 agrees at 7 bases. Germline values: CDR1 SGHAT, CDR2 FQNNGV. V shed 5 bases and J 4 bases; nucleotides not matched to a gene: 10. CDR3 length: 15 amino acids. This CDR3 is CASSLRRWDSYGYTF. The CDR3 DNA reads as TGTGCCAGCAGCCTCCGCCGGTGGGACAGCTATGGCTACACCTTC.

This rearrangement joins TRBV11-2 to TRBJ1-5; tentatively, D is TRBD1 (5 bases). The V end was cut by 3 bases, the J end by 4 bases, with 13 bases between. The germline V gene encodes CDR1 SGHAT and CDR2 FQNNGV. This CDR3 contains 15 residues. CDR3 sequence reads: CASSLSGDGNQPQHF. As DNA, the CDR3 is TGTGCCAGCAGCTTGTCTGGGGACGGTAATCAGCCCCAGCATTTT.

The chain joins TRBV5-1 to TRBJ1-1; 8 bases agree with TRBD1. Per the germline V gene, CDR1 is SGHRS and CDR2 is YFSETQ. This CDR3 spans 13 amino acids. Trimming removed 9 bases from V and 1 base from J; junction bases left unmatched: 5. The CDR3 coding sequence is TGCGCCACTACCGGGACAGGGAACACTGAAGCTTTCTTT. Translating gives CATTGTGNTEAFF.

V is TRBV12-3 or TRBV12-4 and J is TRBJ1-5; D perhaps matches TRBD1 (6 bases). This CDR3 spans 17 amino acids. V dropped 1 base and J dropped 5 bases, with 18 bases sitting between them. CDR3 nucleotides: TGTGCCAGCAGTTTAGGTTTCAGGGGACGCCTATATCAGCCCCAGCATTTT. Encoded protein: CASSLGFRGRLYQPQHF.

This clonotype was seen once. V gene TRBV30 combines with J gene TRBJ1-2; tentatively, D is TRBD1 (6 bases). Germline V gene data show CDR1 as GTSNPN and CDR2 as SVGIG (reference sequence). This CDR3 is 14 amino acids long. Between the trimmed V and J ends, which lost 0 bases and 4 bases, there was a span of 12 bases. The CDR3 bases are TGTGCCTGGAGTGTACGCGGGACACCCTATGGCTACACCTTC. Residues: CAWSVRGTPYGYTF.

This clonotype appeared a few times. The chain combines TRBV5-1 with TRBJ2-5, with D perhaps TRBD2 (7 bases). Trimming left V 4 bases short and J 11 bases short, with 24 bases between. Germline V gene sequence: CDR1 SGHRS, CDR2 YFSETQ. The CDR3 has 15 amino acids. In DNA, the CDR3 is TGCGCCAGCAGCCCGCGTTCCGGGGGGCGTTTTGAGCAGTACTTC. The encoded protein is CASSPRSGGRFEQYF.

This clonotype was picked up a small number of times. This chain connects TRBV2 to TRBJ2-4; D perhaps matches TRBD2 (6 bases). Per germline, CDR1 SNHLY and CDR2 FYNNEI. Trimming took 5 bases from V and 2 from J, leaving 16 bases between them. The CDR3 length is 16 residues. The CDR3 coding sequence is TGTGCCAGCAGTCCCGTTACGGGGAGGACCAAAAACATTCAGTACTTC. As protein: CASSPVTGRTKNIQYF. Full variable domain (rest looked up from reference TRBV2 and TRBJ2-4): EPEVTQTPSHQVTQMGQEVILRCVPISNHLYFYWYRQILGQKVEFLVSFYNNEISEKSEIFDDQFSVERPDGSNFTLKIRSTKLEDSAMYFCASSPVTGRTKNIQYFGAGTRLSVL.

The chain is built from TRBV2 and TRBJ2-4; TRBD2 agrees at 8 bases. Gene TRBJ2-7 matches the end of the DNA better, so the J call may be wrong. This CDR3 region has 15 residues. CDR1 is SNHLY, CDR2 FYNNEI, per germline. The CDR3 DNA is TGTGCCAGCAGTAGGCTAGCGGGCGGTCTACGCGAGCAGTACTTC. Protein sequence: CASSRLAGGLREQYF.

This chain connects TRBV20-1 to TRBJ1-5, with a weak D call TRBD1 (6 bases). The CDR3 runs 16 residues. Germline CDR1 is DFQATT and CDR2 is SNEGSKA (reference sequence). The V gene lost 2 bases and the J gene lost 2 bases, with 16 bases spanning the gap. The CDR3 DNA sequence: TGCAGTGCTAGAAGGAGGGGGGGCGCGGGCAATCAGCCCCAGCATTTT. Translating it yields CSARRRGGAGNQPQHF.

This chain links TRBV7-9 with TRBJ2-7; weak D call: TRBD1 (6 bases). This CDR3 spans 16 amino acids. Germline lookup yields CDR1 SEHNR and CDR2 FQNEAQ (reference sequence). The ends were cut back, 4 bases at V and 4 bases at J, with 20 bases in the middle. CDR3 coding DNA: TGTGCCAGCAGCTCCCCACAGGGATCCGATAGATACGAGCAGTACTTC. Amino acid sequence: CASSSPQGSDRYEQYF.

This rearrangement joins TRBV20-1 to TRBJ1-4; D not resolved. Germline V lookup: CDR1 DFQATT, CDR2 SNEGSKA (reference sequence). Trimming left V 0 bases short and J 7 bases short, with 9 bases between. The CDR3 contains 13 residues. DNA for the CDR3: TGCAGTGCTAGAGACGGACTCGGTGAAAAACTGTTTTTT. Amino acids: CSARDGLGEKLFF.

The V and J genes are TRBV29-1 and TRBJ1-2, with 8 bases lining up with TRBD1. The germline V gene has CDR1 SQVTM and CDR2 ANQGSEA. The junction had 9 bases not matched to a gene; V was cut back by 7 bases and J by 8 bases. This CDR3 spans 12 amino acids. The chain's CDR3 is CSAGDRGEGYTF. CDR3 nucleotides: TGCAGCGCAGGAGACAGGGGTGAAGGCTACACCTTC.

For the CDR3, the DNA is TGTGCCAGCAGTTACCCCCAGACAGTGACGACTGAAGCTTTCTTT. Amino acid sequence: CASSYPQTVTTEAFF. The chain recombines TRBV6-2 or TRBV6-3 with TRBJ1-1; D might be TRBD1 (5 bases). With 2 bases removed from V and 5 bases from J, the gap between germline ends came to 15 bases. This CDR3 comprises 15 residues. Germline loops: CDR1 MNHEY, CDR2 SVGEGT.

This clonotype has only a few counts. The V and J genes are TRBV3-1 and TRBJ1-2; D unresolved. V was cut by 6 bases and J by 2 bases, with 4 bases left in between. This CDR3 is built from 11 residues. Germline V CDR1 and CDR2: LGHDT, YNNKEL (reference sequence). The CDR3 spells CASRGNYGYTF. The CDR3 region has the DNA TGTGCCAGCAGGGGCAACTATGGCTACACCTTC.

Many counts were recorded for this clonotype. CDR3 DNA: TGCAGCGGGGGGAACACCGGGGAGCTGTTTTTT. It yields the protein CSGGNTGELFF. The chain links TRBV29-1 to TRBJ2-2; D gene ambiguous. Trimming removed 7 bases from V and 1 base from J, with 4 bases in between. Germline V CDR1 and CDR2: SQVTM, ANQGSEA. The CDR3 loop spans 11 amino acids.

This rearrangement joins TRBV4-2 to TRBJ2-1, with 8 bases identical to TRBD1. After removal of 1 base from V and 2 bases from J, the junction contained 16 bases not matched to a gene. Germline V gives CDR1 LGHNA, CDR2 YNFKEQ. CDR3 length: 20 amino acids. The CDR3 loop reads CASSQGGGQGASPTYNEQFF. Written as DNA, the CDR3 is TGTGCCAGCAGCCAAGGCGGTGGCCAGGGGGCTTCTCCTACCTACAATGAGCAGTTCTTC.

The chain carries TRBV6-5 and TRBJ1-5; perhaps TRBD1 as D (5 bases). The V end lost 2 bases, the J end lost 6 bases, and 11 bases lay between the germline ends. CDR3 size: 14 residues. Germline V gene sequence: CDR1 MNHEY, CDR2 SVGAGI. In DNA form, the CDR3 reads TGTGCCAGCAGTTACACGCAGGGCGTTCAGCCCCAGCATTTT. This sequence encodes CASSYTQGVQPQHF.

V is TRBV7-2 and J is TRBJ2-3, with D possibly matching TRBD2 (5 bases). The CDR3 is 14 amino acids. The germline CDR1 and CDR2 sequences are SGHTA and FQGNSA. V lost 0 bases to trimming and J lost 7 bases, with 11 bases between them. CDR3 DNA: TGTGCCAGCAGCTTAGCATCCGGGATACATACGCAGTATTTT. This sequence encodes CASSLASGIHTQYF.